A selection of T cell receptor beta chains follows, all from one sample in a study of cytomegalovirus exposure and HLA in healthy donors. Sequencing used immunoSEQ multiplex PCR; TCRdb keeps in-frame clones, though not all of them. The sample has over 50,000 clones, about 80% seen once. Sequenced input: PBMCs. These receptors came from a man aged 40-50 years in good health and CMV-seronegative. Both conserved end residues are trimmed from each CDR3.

j_gene,v_gene,CDR3aa
TRBJ1-4,TRBV30,AWSASRGPNEKLF
TRBJ1-1,TRBV2,ASSTGVNTEAF
TRBJ1-5,TRBV5-6,ASSLSDRISNQPQH
TRBJ2-7,TRBV10-2,ASSDAWGVTSYEQY
TRBJ1-4,TRBV19,ASGPRRGEKLF
TRBJ1-2,TRBV6-5,ASRSGFGVNYGYT
TRBJ1-1,TRBV12-5,ASGSSLGQGVGGAF
TRBJ2-7,TRBV5-1,ASSLGGGPYEQY
TRBJ1-2,TRBV6-1,ASSESGLVYGYT
TRBJ1-3,TRBV4-1,ASSYTGQGGGNTIY
TRBJ1-5,TRBV28,ASNPGTPQAQH
TRBJ2-2,TRBV5-6,ASSFTSGGAYTGELF
TRBJ2-7,TRBV6-1,ASSARDSSSYEQY
TRBJ2-3,TRBV7-8,ASSLTSTGDTQY
TRBJ1-4,TRBV2,ASTLVPPGGEVQGEKLF